This T cell receptor (beta chain) was obtained from a study of blood T cell repertoires in COVID-19. About the study: Samples taken during acute and convalescent COVID-19 were collected in the United States, Italy and Spain. Sources were T cells, B-cell-depleted T cells, or PBMCs; the material itself was cDNA or gDNA.

This CDR3 region has 15 residues. The assay was immunoSEQ multiplex PCR, and TCRdb's table has in-frame clones only and misses some. The sample lists 150,000 or so clones, about 79% occurring once. This clonotype was sampled from a woman older than 75 with active or convalescent COVID-19. The specimen was peripheral blood. The chain recombines TRBV21-1 with TRBJ2-6; the table calls TRBD2, which could not be checked here. TRBV21-1 is a pseudogene locus. CDR3 DNA: TGTGCCAGCGGACTGGGCCACTCTGGGGCCAACGTCCTGACTTTC. Its protein is CASGLGHSGANVLTF.